The T cell receptor beta chain described here comes from a study of T cell responses to AZD1222 COVID-19 vaccine. Produced via immunoSEQ multiplex PCR; TCRdb's table is partial and in-frame only. The data show roughly 84,000 clones, with nearly 90% seen just once and 1.5% held by the top ten. Study results and limitations: Two AZD1222 administrations were followed by greater Spike-specific TCR breadth and depth. Just a handful of people given AZD1222 tested seropositive at baseline. Sampling captured repertoires only after the peak T cell response.

In germline, CDR1 is SGHTA, CDR2 FQGNSA. The CDR3 runs to 16 residues. V shed 6 bases and J shed 8 bases, with 23 bases lying between them. With respect to this clone: Its antigen remains unknown.

Material: peripheral blood, obtained on day 0 of AZD1222 vaccination. V is TRBV7-2 and J is TRBJ2-1; D may be TRBD1 (6 bases). The clonotype was recovered from an adult in good health. The CDR3 bases are TGTGCCAGCAGATATGAGGTCACGGGCAGGGGCTATGAGCAGTTCTTC. Amino acids: CASRYEVTGRGYEQFF.